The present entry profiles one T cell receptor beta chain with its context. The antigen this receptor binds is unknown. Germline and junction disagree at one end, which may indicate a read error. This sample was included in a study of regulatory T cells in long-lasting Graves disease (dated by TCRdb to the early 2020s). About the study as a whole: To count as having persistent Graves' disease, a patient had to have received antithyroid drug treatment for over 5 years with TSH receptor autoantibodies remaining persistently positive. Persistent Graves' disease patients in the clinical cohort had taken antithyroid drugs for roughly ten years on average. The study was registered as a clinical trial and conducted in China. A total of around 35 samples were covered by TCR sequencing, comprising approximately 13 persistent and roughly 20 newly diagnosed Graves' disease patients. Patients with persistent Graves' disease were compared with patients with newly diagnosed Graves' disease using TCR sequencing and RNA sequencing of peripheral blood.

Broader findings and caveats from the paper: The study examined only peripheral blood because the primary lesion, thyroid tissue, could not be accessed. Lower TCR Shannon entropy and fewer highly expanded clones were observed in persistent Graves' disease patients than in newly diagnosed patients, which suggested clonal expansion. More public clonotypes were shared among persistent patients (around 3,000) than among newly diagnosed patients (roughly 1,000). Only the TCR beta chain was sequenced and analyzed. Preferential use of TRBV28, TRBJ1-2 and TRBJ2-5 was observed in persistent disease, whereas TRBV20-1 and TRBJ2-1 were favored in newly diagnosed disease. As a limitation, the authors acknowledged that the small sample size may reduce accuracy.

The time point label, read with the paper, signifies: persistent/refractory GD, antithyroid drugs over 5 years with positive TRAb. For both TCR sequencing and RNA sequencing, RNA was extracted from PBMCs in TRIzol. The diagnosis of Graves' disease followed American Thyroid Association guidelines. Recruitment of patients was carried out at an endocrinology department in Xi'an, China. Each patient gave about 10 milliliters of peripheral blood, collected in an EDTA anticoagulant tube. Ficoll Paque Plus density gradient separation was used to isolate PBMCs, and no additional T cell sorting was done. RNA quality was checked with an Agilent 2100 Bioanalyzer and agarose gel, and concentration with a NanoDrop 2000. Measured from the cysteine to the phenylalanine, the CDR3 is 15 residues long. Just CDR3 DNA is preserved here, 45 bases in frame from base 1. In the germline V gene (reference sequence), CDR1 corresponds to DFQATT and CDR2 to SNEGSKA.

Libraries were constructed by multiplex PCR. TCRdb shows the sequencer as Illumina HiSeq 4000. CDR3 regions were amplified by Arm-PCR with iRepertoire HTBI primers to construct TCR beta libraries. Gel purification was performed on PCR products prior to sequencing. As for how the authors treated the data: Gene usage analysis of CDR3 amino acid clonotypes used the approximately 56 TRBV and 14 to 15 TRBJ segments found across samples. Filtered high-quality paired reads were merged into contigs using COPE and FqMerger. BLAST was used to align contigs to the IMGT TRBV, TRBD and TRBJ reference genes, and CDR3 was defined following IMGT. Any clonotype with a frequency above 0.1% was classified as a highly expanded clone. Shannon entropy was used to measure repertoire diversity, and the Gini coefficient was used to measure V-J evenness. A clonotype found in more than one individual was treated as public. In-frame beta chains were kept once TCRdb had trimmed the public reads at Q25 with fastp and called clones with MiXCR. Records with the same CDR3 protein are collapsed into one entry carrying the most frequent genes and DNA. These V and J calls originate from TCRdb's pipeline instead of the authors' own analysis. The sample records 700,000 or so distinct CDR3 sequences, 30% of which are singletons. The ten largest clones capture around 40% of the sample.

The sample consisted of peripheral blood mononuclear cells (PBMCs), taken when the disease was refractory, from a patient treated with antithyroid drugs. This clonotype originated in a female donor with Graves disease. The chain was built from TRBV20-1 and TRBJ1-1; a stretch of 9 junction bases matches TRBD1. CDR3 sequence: CSATQGAVMNTEALF. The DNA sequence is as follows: TGCAGTGCTACACAGGGGGCGGTCATGAACACTGAAGCTCTCTTT.